The 20 T cell receptor beta chains reported below all come from one sample, sequenced in a study of T cell repertoires in cytomegalovirus infection. Their antigens are not known. One entry per CDR3 protein results from TCRdb running MiXCR on the reads. Among 100,000 to 150,000 distinct CDR3 sequences, about 32% were seen once, and the ten largest hold 45% to 65%. The sequencing used CD8+ T cells from cultured PBMCs, collected from culture after CMV antigen stimulation. The receptors were gathered from a human donor in good health (CMV status not recorded). Some clones in this sample may be carry-over from other donors' samples.

The chain recombines TRBV6-1 with TRBJ1-5; no definite D call. V lost 1 base and J 5 bases, leaving 9 bases between the germline ends. There are 14 residues in the CDR3. The germline gives CDR1 MNHNS, CDR2 SASEGT. The CDR3 loop reads CASSEGAGYQPQHF. The CDR3 DNA sequence: TGTGCCAGCAGTGAAGGGGCAGGTTATCAGCCCCAGCATTTT.

This clonotype was seen at least ten times. The J gene is TRBJ2-2, the V gene TRBV7-9; weak D call: TRBD2 (5 bases). The CDR3 length is 12 residues. V was shortened by 5 bases and J by 7 bases, with 8 bases between the two germline ends. In germline, CDR1 is SEHNR, CDR2 FQNEAQ (reference sequence). The DNA of the CDR3 is TGTGCCAGCAGCCTAGAGGGCGGGGAGCTGTTTTTT. The encoded protein is CASSLEGGELFF.

The chain uses TRBV5-4 and TRBJ2-3; D is perhaps TRBD1 (5 bases). Trimming shortened V by 2 bases and J by 2 bases, and 21 bases separated the two germline ends. The V gene's germline CDR1 is SGHNT and CDR2 YYREEE (reference sequence). The CDR3 runs to 18 residues. The CDR3 DNA is TGTGCCAGCAGCTTTGGGGTCAAAGTGACAGCCGACACAGATACGCAGTATTTT. The encoded protein is CASSFGVKVTADTDTQYF. Variable domain in full (rest from reference TRBV5-4 and TRBJ2-3): ETGVTQSPTHLIKTRGQQVTLRCSSQSGHNTVSWYQQALGQGPQFIFQYYREEENGRGNFPPRFSGLQFPNYSSELNVNALELDDSALYLCASSFGVKVTADTDTQYFGPGTRLTVL.

This clonotype has just a few counts. The chain combines TRBV7-9 with TRBJ1-1, with TRBD1 as a possible D gene (5 bases). Germline CDR1 is SEHNR and CDR2 is FQNEAQ (reference sequence). The CDR3 loop spans 13 amino acids. V lost 5 bases and J 1 base, leaving 8 bases between the germline ends. CDR3 in DNA: TGTGCCAGCAGCCTTGACAGGAACACTGAAGCTTTCTTT. Protein product: CASSLDRNTEAFF.

The chain has TRBV13 and TRBJ1-4; TRBD1 aligns across 9 bases. The CDR3 totals 14 residues. The germline gives CDR1 PRHDT, CDR2 FYEKMQ (reference sequence). The J segment lost 8 bases and the V segment lost 5 bases, leaving 6 bases of the junction unmatched. The CDR3 spells CASSMDRGREKLFF. The CDR3 DNA reads TGTGCCAGCAGCATGGACAGGGGTAGGGAAAAACTGTTTTTT.

This clonotype was seen at least ten times. CDR3 region: CASSITSSAYGQPSYEQYF. CDR3 nucleotides: TGTGCCAGCAGCATCACCTCAAGCGCGTACGGACAGCCCTCCTACGAGCAGTACTTC. The rearrangement uses TRBV7-2 and TRBJ2-7; perhaps TRBD1 as D (6 bases). CDR3 length equals 19 residues. V was cut by 5 bases and J by 0 bases, with 26 bases left in between. CDR1 and CDR2 (germline): SGHTA, FQGNSA.

This clonotype was seen many times. V gene TRBV7-8 combines with J gene TRBJ2-6; 8 positions agree with TRBD1. Germline values: CDR1 SGHVS, CDR2 FQNEAQ. The junction had 9 bases not matched to a gene; V was cut back by 2 bases and J by 3 bases. This CDR3 is 18 amino acids long. CDR3 nucleotides: TGTGCCAGCAGCTTATTCCCAGGGGGCGGTTTTGGGGCCAACGTCCTGACTTTC. Its protein is CASSLFPGGGFGANVLTF.

A note on this clonotype: Possible read error: a much larger clone is one base away. CDR3 loop: CTSSPPTYGYTF. CDR3 bases: TGTACCAGCAGCCCTCCGACCTATGGCTACACCTTC. The chain employs TRBV7-2 and TRBJ1-2; D is unclear. The CDR3 spans 12 residues. V was trimmed by 5 bases and J by 4 bases, leaving 8 bases between them. The V gene's germline CDR1 is SGHTA and CDR2 FQGNSA.

This clonotype was counted between two and nine times. The chain is built from TRBV7-9 and TRBJ2-1; the D is unclear. V lost 6 bases and J lost 4, with 7 bases in between. The length of the CDR3 is 12 residues. CDR1 SEHNR and CDR2 FQNEAQ come from the germline V gene (reference sequence). CDR3 in amino acids: CASSSTYNEQFF. The CDR3 coding sequence is TGTGCCAGCAGTTCTACGTACAATGAGCAGTTCTTC.

The chain recombines TRBV7-8 with TRBJ2-1; D gene unclear. In germline, CDR1 is SGHVS, CDR2 FQNEAQ. V was pared by 1 base and J by 5 bases, with 6 bases between. CDR3 length: 13 amino acids. The CDR3 sequence: CASSLGRNNEQFF. The CDR3 DNA reads TGTGCCAGCAGCTTAGGCAGGAACAATGAGCAGTTCTTC. Full variable domain (outside the CDR3, taken from reference TRBV7-8 and TRBJ2-1): GAGVSQSPRYKVAKRGQDVALRCDPISGHVSLFWYQQALGQGPEFLTYFQNEAQLDKSGLPSDRFFAERPEGSVSTLKIQRTQQEDSAVYLCASSLGRNNEQFFGPGTRLTVL.

A few counts support this clonotype. V is TRBV10-3 and J is TRBJ2-1, with 7 bases identical to TRBD1. This CDR3 is built from 14 residues. J was trimmed by 5 bases and V by 5 bases; bases with no gene match: 6. Germline CDR1 is ENHRY and CDR2 is SYGVKD. CDR3 in DNA: TGTGCCATCAGTCCCGGGACAGTCAACAATGAGCAGTTCTTC. This codes for CAISPGTVNNEQFF.

This clonotype was recorded once. V usage is TRBV6-2 or TRBV6-3 and J usage is TRBJ2-1; D uncertain. The germline V gene has CDR1 MNHEY and CDR2 SVGEGT. The CDR3 runs 15 residues. V lost 6 bases and J lost 2, with 14 bases in between. This CDR3 reads CASSSDFLPYNEQFF. DNA of the CDR3: TGTGCCAGCAGCTCCGACTTCCTTCCCTACAATGAGCAGTTCTTC.

In its sample, this clonotype was seen many times. This chain connects TRBV7-6 to TRBJ2-2; 7 positions agree with TRBD1. The CDR3 runs 18 residues. CDR1 is SGHVS, CDR2 FNYEAQ, per germline. Germline trimming cut 1 base from V and 0 bases from J; bases unmatched to any gene: 8. The chain's CDR3 is CASSLGAGTATNTGELFF. DNA for the CDR3: TGTGCCAGCAGCTTAGGGGCCGGGACAGCGACGAACACCGGGGAGCTGTTTTTT.

In this sample, this clonotype turned up a few times. V gene TRBV7-6 combines with J gene TRBJ2-5; D remains ambiguous. The CDR3 runs 15 residues. Germline V gene lookup returns CDR1 SGHVS and CDR2 FNYEAQ. V was shortened by 5 bases and J by 2 bases, with 15 bases between the two germline ends. The chain's CDR3 is CASSPRALQQETQYF. The CDR3 DNA sequence: TGTGCCAGCAGCCCTAGAGCCTTACAACAAGAGACCCAGTACTTC.

This clonotype turned up a few times. This chain joins TRBV7-9 and TRBJ2-1; 12 nucleotides align to TRBD1. CDR1 and CDR2 from the germline V gene are SEHNR and FQNEAQ (reference sequence). The junction had 13 bases not matched to a gene; V was cut back by 6 bases and J by 1 base. CDR3 length equals 19 residues. Here the CDR3 DNA reads TGTGCCAGCAGTCCCCATCGGGACAGGGGGCTTTCATCCTACAATGAGCAGTTCTTC. This encodes CASSPHRDRGLSSYNEQFF.

The CDR3 DNA sequence: TGTGCCACCAGTGAAGCGGGGGGGCCTTTTGAGCAGTTCTTC. Translation gives CATSEAGGPFEQFF. This chain uses TRBV24-1 with TRBJ2-1, with 10 bases identical to TRBD2. The CDR3 length is 14 residues. The germline V gene encodes CDR1 KGHDR and CDR2 SFDVKD. Trimming at V came to 4 bases and at J to 9 bases, leaving 5 bases not matched to a gene.

This clonotype occurred many times. The chain employs TRBV11-2 and TRBJ1-6; 7 nucleotides align to TRBD1. The junction had 6 bases not matched to a gene; V was cut back by 3 bases and J by 7 bases. CDR3 size: 15 residues. Germline lookup yields CDR1 SGHAT and CDR2 FQNNGV. CDR3 in amino acids: CASSLGQIQNSPLHF. The DNA of the CDR3 is TGTGCCAGCAGCTTGGGACAGATACAGAATTCACCCCTCCACTTT. Combining the CDR3 with reference TRBV11-2 and TRBJ1-6 gives the whole variable domain EAGVAQSPRYKIIEKRQSVAFWCNPISGHATLYWYQQILGQGPKLLIQFQNNGVVDDSQLPKDRFSAERLKGVDSTLKIQPAKLEDSAVYLCASSLGQIQNSPLHFGNGTRLTVT.

This chain uses TRBV15 with TRBJ1-1, with D unclear. From germline, CDR1 is LNHNV and CDR2 YYDKDF (reference sequence). The CDR3 has 14 residues. Trimming stripped 0 bases from V and 2 bases from J, with 7 bases between. In DNA, the CDR3 is TGTGCCACCAGCAGAGATCAAGAAAACACTGAAGCTTTCTTT. This sequence encodes CATSRDQENTEAFF.

The rearrangement uses TRBV6-5 and TRBJ1-2; D ambiguous. This CDR3 spans 13 amino acids. The V gene's germline CDR1 is MNHEY and CDR2 SVGAGI. V was cut by 6 bases and J by 3 bases, with 11 bases left in between. The chain's CDR3 is CASSVSGYYGYTF. CDR3 nucleotide sequence: TGTGCCAGCAGCGTGTCGGGCTACTATGGCTACACCTTC.

J is TRBJ2-5 and V is TRBV20-1; no definite D call. The V end was cut by 3 bases, the J end by 3 bases, with 17 bases between. Germline loops: CDR1 DFQATT, CDR2 SNEGSKA (reference sequence). This CDR3 is 15 amino acids long. CDR3 sequence reads: CSARGADRREETQYF. The CDR3 DNA reads TGCAGTGCTAGGGGCGCCGACCGACGGGAAGAGACCCAGTACTTC.